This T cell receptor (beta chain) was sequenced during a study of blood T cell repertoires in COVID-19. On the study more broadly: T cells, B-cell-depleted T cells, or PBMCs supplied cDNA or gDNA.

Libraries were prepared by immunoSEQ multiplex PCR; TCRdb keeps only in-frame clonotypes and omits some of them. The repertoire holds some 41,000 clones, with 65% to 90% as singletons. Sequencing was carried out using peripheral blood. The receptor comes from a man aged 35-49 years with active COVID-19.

The CDR3 nucleotides are TGTGCCAGCAGCTTAGGCAGGGTTGGAGATACGCAGTATTTT. Amino acids: CASSLGRVGDTQYF. The J gene is TRBJ2-3, the V gene TRBV11-3; maybe TRBD1 (5 bases). V was trimmed by 1 base and J by 5 bases, leaving 10 bases between them. The CDR3 has 14 amino acids. The germline V gene has CDR1 SGHNT and CDR2 YENEEA. Full variable domain (rest looked up from reference TRBV11-3 and TRBJ2-3): EAGVVQSPRYKIIEKKQPVAFWCNPISGHNTLYWYLQNLGQGPELLIRYENEEAVDDSQLPKDRFSAERLKGVDSTLKIQPAELGDSAVYLCASSLGRVGDTQYFGPGTRLTVL.